This TCR beta chain was recorded in a study of neurological immune-mediated disorders. The method for making cDNA was 5'RACE, and it used 10-nucleotide random UMIs. TCRdb used MiXCR to reprocess the 5' RACE reads, holding one entry per CDR3 protein. The sample holds tens of thousands of distinct CDR3 sequences, approximately 5.1% seen once. This clonotype was counted at least ten times. The sample comprised CD4+ T cells from blood. This receptor was obtained from a man between 18 and 29 years old in good health.

CDR3 coding DNA: TGCGCCAGCAGCTTGAGAGGGGACAACCCCTCCTACAATGAGCAGTTCTTC. It is translated as CASSLRGDNPSYNEQFF. The gene calls are TRBV5-1 and TRBJ2-1, with D maybe TRBD1 (6 bases). Trimming cost V 1 base and J 0 bases, with 14 bases left between them. In germline, CDR1 is SGHRS, CDR2 YFSETQ. CDR3 length: 17 amino acids.